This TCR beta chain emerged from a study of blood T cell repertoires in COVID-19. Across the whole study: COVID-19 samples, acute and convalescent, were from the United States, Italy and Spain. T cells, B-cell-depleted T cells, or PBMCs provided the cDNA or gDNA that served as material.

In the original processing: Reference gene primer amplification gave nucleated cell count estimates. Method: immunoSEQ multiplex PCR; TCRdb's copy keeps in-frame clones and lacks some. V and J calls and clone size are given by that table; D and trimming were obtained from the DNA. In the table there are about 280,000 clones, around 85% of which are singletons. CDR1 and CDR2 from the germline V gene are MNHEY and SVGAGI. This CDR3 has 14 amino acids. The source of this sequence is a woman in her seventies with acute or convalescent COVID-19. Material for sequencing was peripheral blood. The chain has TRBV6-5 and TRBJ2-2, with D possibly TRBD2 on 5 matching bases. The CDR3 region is CSASGLSNTGELFF. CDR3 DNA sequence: TGTAGCGCGTCAGGACTGTCGAACACCGGGGAGCTGTTTTTT.